This T cell receptor (beta chain) stems from a study of beta chain features in type 1 diabetes. Findings and limits, study-wide: Shorter TCRB CDR3s, moderately but significantly so, marked every one of the four CD4+ subsets in Type 1 diabetes patients. A closer apparent resemblance between naive, central memory and Treg TCRB repertoires was seen in patients than in healthy donors.

The investigators reverse transcribed all of the isolated RNA, so they sequenced expressed TCRB transcripts. Naive, central memory and regulatory T cell samples produced a mean of about 3.5 million reads. Some clones are missing from TCRdb's copy, which holds only in-frame ones; the method was immunoSEQ multiplex PCR. The profile shows about 320,000 clones, 12% to 15% of them singletons. About this clone: What it binds is unknown.

Germline V CDR1 and CDR2: LNHDA, SQIVND (reference sequence). V dropped 7 bases and J dropped 4 bases, with 13 bases sitting between them. The CDR3 runs to 13 residues. The sequenced sample consisted of central memory CD4+ T cells from blood. The source is a man under 40 in good health. The rearrangement uses TRBV19 and TRBJ1-2, with unresolved D. The CDR3 nucleotides are TGTGCCAGTAACGACCGACTCGGCTATGGCTACACCTTC. This gives the protein CASNDRLGYGYTF.